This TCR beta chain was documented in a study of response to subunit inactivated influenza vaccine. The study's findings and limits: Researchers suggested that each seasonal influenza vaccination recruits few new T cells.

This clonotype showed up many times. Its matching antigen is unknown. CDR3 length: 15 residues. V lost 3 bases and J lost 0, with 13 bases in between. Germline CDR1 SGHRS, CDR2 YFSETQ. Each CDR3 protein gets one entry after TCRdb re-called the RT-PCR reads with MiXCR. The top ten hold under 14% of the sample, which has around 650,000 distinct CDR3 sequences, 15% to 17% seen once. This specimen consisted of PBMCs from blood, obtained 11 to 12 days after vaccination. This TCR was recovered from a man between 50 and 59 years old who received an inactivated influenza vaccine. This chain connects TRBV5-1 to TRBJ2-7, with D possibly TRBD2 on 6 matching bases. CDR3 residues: CASSSGGTLSYEQYF. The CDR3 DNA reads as TGCGCCAGCAGCTCGGGCGGGACCCTCTCCTACGAGCAGTACTTC.